A single sample is the source of the 12 T cell receptor beta chains below, sequenced in a study of beta chain features in type 1 diabetes. As every portion of the isolated RNA was reverse transcribed, the sequencing read expressed TCRB transcripts. Profiled with immunoSEQ multiplex PCR; TCRdb holds only in-frame clones, not every one. The sample holds some 180,000 clones; 13% are singletons and the top ten take roughly 0.6%. The sequencing input was central memory CD4+ T cells from blood. The origin of the receptors is a woman aged 18-30 years in good health.

This clone has a count of ten or more. The V gene is TRBV19, the J gene TRBJ2-6; 7 bases map to TRBD1. The CDR3 runs to 16 residues. V lost 8 bases to trimming and J lost 0 bases; unmatched junction nucleotides: 7. Per the germline V gene, CDR1 is LNHDA and CDR2 is SQIVND (reference sequence). CDR3 bases: TGTGCCAGTTTATCCGGGACAGCCTCTGGGGCCAACGTCCTGACTTTC. Its translation: CASLSGTASGANVLTF.

Only a few counts were recorded for this clone. The V gene is TRBV7-2, the J gene TRBJ2-7; 7 bases line up with TRBD1. The CDR3 has 14 residues. The J segment lost 2 bases and the V segment lost 4 bases, leaving 5 bases of the junction unmatched. Germline lookup yields CDR1 SGHTA and CDR2 FQGNSA. The CDR3 here is CASSSSGTAYEQYF. The CDR3 DNA reads as TGTGCCAGCAGCTCGTCCGGGACAGCCTACGAGCAGTACTTC. The variable domain in full, completed from reference TRBV7-2 and TRBJ2-7, reads GAGVSQSPSNKVTEKGKDVELRCDPISGHTALYWYRQSLGQGLEFLIYFQGNSAPDKSGLPSDRFSAERTGGSVSTLTIQRTQQEDSAVYLCASSSSGTAYEQYFGPGTRLTVT.

This clone occurred a few times. J is TRBJ2-3 and V is TRBV29-1, with 9 bases fitting TRBD1. Germline V gene lookup returns CDR1 SQVTM and CDR2 ANQGSEA. With 7 bases clipped from V and 3 bases from J, the junction kept 8 bases outside the gene matches. The CDR3 contains 14 residues. In nucleotides, the CDR3 is TGCAGCGCCCGAGCCGGACAGGGGACAGATACGCAGTATTTT. It codes for CSARAGQGTDTQYF.

This clone occurred a few times. The chain has TRBV29-1 and TRBJ2-1; TRBD2 agrees at 13 bases. This CDR3 spans 18 amino acids. The V gene end was trimmed by 7 bases and the J gene end by 5 bases; junction bases not matched to a gene: 17. CDR1 is SQVTM, CDR2 ANQGSEA, per germline. The chain's CDR3 is CSGGSGQGGLAGDNEQFF. The CDR3 nucleotides are TGCAGCGGGGGCTCTGGACAGGGTGGACTAGCGGGGGACAATGAGCAGTTCTTC.

This clone showed up just a few times. Within the sample, other DNA sequences also encode this same CDR3. This chain links TRBV6-6 with TRBJ1-3; D is ambiguous. Germline V lookup: CDR1 MNHNY, CDR2 SVGAGI (reference sequence). The V end was cut by 6 bases, the J end by 0 bases, with 6 bases between. CDR3 length: 13 residues. CDR3 in DNA: TGTGCCAGCAGGCGGGACTCTGGAAACACCATATATTTT. Amino acids: CASRRDSGNTIYF.

The chain recombines TRBV4-2 with TRBJ2-7, with 7 bases matching TRBD2. The CDR3 has 15 residues. The junction had 9 bases not matched to a gene; V was cut back by 1 base and J by 6 bases. Germline values: CDR1 LGHNA, CDR2 YNFKEQ. CDR3 loop: CASSQGSAGEGEQYF. In DNA form, the CDR3 reads TGTGCCAGCAGCCAAGGTTCGGCGGGAGAAGGCGAGCAGTACTTC.

This clone was observed a handful of times. This chain connects TRBV28 to TRBJ2-7, with 7 positions matching TRBD1. The germline V gene encodes CDR1 MDHEN and CDR2 SYDVKM. This CDR3 spans 14 amino acids. With 6 bases clipped from V and 2 bases from J, the junction kept 7 bases outside the gene matches. The DNA for the CDR3 is TGTGCCAGCAGGATACAGGGGCGCACCTACGAGCAGTACTTC. This translates into CASRIQGRTYEQYF.

The chain joins TRBV11-2 to TRBJ2-2; D is perhaps TRBD1 (6 bases). The germline V and J ends were trimmed by 1 base and 7 bases, with 13 bases remaining between them. The CDR3 runs to 15 residues. Germline V gives CDR1 SGHAT, CDR2 FQNNGV. The CDR3 bases are TGTGCCAGCAGCTTAGCCCCAGGGGCGGGCGGGGAGCTGTTTTTT. It yields the protein CASSLAPGAGGELFF.

This clone was counted only a few times. The rearrangement uses TRBV7-2 and TRBJ2-3; 14 bases align to TRBD2. The CDR3 spans 16 residues. Germline CDR1 and CDR2: SGHTA and FQGNSA. V lost 6 bases to trimming and J lost 4 bases; unmatched junction nucleotides: 6. The CDR3 sequence is CASRMWGLAGADTQYF. The CDR3 DNA follows: TGTGCCAGCAGGATGTGGGGACTAGCGGGAGCAGATACGCAGTATTTT.

This clone was observed a few times. Different DNA sequences within this sample yield the same CDR3. The CDR3 protein is CASSLKLSYEQYF. The CDR3 coding sequence is TGTGCCAGCAGTTTGAAGCTCTCCTACGAGCAGTACTTC. J is TRBJ2-7 and V is TRBV27; no definite D call. V lost 3 bases, J lost 0 bases, and 6 bases lay in between. The germline V gene encodes CDR1 MNHEY and CDR2 SMNVEV (reference sequence). This CDR3 has 13 residues.

The chain employs TRBV29-1 and TRBJ2-1, with 8 positions matching TRBD2. CDR1 is SQVTM and CDR2 is ANQGSEA in the germline V gene. The CDR3 runs 11 residues. With V trimmed by 7 bases and J by 8 bases, 4 bases remained unmatched. DNA for the CDR3: TGCAGCGGGGGGGGACTAGATGAGCAGTTCTTC. It is translated as CSGGGLDEQFF.

This clone was counted only a few times. The chain links TRBV5-8 to TRBJ2-6; D unclear. With 5 bases removed from V and 0 bases from J, the gap between germline ends came to 9 bases. Germline values: CDR1 SGHTS, CDR2 YDEGEE. This CDR3 is 15 amino acids long. In DNA, the CDR3 is TGTGCCAGCAGATTAACAATCTCTGGGGCCAACGTCCTGACTTTC. Translation gives CASRLTISGANVLTF. The entire variable domain, with the rest obtained from reference TRBV5-8 and TRBJ2-6, is as follows: EAGVTQSPTHLIKTRGQQATLRCSPISGHTSVYWYQQALGLGLQFLLWYDEGEERNRGNFPPRFSGRQFPNYSSELNVNALELEDSALYLCASRLTISGANVLTFGAGSRLTVL.